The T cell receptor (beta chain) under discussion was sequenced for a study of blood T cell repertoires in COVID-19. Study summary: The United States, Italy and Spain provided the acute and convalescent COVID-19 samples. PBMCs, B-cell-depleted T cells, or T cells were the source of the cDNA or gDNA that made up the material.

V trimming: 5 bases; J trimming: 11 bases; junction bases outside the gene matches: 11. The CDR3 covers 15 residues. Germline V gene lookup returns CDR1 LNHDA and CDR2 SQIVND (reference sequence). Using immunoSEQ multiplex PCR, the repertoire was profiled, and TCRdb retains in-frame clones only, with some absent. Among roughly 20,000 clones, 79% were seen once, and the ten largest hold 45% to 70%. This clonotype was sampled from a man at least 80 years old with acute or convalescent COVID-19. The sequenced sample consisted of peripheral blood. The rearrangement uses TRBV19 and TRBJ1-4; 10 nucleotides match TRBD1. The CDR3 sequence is CASSSAPGTGEKLFF. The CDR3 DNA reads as TGTGCCAGTAGTTCCGCGCCCGGGACAGGGGAGAAACTGTTTTTT.